The present T cell receptor beta chain was sequenced within a study of blood T cells in healthy people across ages. As for the study in general: Researchers report that template switching captured about one barcoded beta molecule per two T cells.

It was with a sample-barcoded 5' primer and a J-beta primer mix that a second PCR of roughly 7 to 12 cycles was run. TCRdb redid the calling of the 5' RACE reads with MiXCR, one entry per CDR3 protein. The sample lists under 2 million distinct CDR3 sequences, roughly 30% occurring once. The V and J ends lost 7 bases and 5 bases, in that order; junction bases with no gene match: 4. Germline V CDR1 and CDR2: DFQATT, SNEGSKA (reference sequence). CDR3 size: 12 residues. This clonotype turned up a few times. Its antigen is not identified. The study, taken as a whole, reports: Whereas aged donors had fewer naive CD4+ cells, long-lived donors had more of them and higher diversity.

Source material: blood. This receptor was obtained from a woman in her twenties or thirties in good health. The chain couples TRBV20-1 to TRBJ2-5; TRBD1 matches at 10 bases. The CDR3 DNA sequence: TGCAGTGGACAGGGGGCTACCGAGACCCAGTACTTC. It is translated as CSGQGATETQYF.